Many counts were recorded for the clone carrying this T cell receptor beta chain. The antigen remains unidentified. Per the original methods: What underpinned the distant-metastasis classifier for papillary thyroid cancer was the set of CDR3 differences across clinicopathological groups. Via MiXCR, TCRdb re-called the PCR reads. The V and J calls, along with clone size, are taken from TCRdb and not from the paper's own processing. The profile covers 25,000 to 40,000 clones, with 7.4% appearing a single time and around 45% taken by the ten largest. This entry is derived from a study of metastatic and nonmetastatic thyroid tumors. Study-level information: The comparison covered peripheral blood and tumor or nodule tissue in malignant and benign thyroid patients.

Study-wide findings and caveats: The study reportedly found significantly higher TCR beta diversity in malignant thyroid tumors than benign nodules, in blood and tumor.

Patients were all untreated before their thyroid surgery. V was cut by 5 bases and J by 1 base, with 8 bases left in between. CDR3 size: 13 residues. This chain connects TRBV12-3 or TRBV12-4 to TRBJ1-1; weak D call: TRBD1 (5 bases). The source material was blood. This TCR came from a female donor with papillary thyroid cancer or a benign thyroid nodule (not recorded which). Some clones in this sample may be carry-over from other donors' samples. CDR3 in DNA: TGTGCCAGCAGTCGCGGACAGAACACTGAAGCTTTCTTT. Residues: CASSRGQNTEAFF.